What follows are 12 T cell receptor beta chains derived from one specimen sequenced in a study of response to subunit inactivated influenza vaccine. TCRdb re-called the RT-PCR reads with MiXCR, one entry per CDR3 protein. The sample has hundreds of thousands of distinct CDR3 sequences; around 13% are singletons. The sample consisted of PBMCs from blood, taken about 14 days before vaccination. The receptors come from a man between 45 and 60 years old who received an inactivated influenza vaccine.

This clonotype came up many times. V usage is TRBV29-1 and J usage is TRBJ1-2; 9 nucleotides match TRBD1. Germline values: CDR1 SQVTM, CDR2 ANQGSEA. V dropped 7 bases and J dropped 2; count of bases not matched to a gene: 5. The CDR3 covers 13 residues. The CDR3 sequence: CSARDRVNYGYTF. The CDR3 bases are TGCAGCGCTAGGGACAGGGTAAACTATGGCTACACCTTC.

The chain uses TRBV18 and TRBJ1-2; 7 nucleotides match TRBD1. This CDR3 is 16 amino acids long. Trimming cost V 1 base and J 4 bases; bases outside gene matches: 9. Germline V CDR1 and CDR2: KGHSH, LQKENI. The CDR3 sequence is CASSPLGDREGYGYTF. DNA of the CDR3: TGTGCCAGCTCACCACTAGGCGACAGGGAGGGCTATGGCTACACCTTC.

The V gene is TRBV20-1, the J gene TRBJ2-7; TRBD1 agrees at 8 bases. Germline-derived CDR1 and CDR2 are DFQATT and SNEGSKA (reference sequence). With 3 bases clipped from V and 3 bases from J, the junction kept 7 bases outside the gene matches. The CDR3 consists of 14 residues. The CDR3 DNA sequence: TGCAGTGCTAGTCATGGACAGGGTTTCTACGAGCAGTACTTC. Encoded protein: CSASHGQGFYEQYF.

J is TRBJ1-3 and V is TRBV4-3; D ambiguous. Germline loops: CDR1 LGHNA, CDR2 YSLEER. Trimming stripped 0 bases from V and 1 base from J, with 19 bases between. This CDR3 has 19 residues. CDR3 nucleotides: TGCGCCAGCAGCCAAGAGTCCAGCACCAGATATTCATCTGGAAACACCATATATTTT. Residues: CASSQESSTRYSSGNTIYF.

This chain connects TRBV10-3 to TRBJ1-5; 10 positions agree with TRBD1. Looked up from germline, CDR1 is ENHRY and CDR2 is SYGVKD. This CDR3 region has 16 residues. The junction had 3 bases not matched to a gene; V was cut back by 4 bases and J by 0 bases. CDR3 sequence: CAISGTGGFSNQPQHF. The CDR3, as DNA: TGTGCCATCAGTGGGACAGGGGGTTTTAGCAATCAGCCCCAGCATTTT.

This clonotype occurred a few times. The chain combines TRBV5-1 with TRBJ2-7; no definite D call. The germline gives CDR1 SGHRS, CDR2 YFSETQ. This CDR3 is 13 amino acids long. Trimming took off 3 bases at V and 1 base at J, with 8 bases between the two ends. In DNA, the CDR3 is TGCGCCAGCAGCTCGTTCGCATCCTACGAGCAGTACTTC. This sequence encodes CASSSFASYEQYF.

The J gene is TRBJ2-3, the V gene TRBV6-2 or TRBV6-3; 8 bases agree with TRBD1. The V segment lost 7 bases and the J segment 2 bases; nucleotides outside the gene matches: 5. CDR3 size: 14 residues. Germline CDR1 reads MNHEY; CDR2 reads SVGEGT. The CDR3 sequence: CASNRDRSTDTQYF. The CDR3 bases are TGTGCCAGCAACCGGGACAGGTCCACAGATACGCAGTATTTT.

This clonotype has a handful of counts. The gene calls are TRBV27 and TRBJ2-1, with D uncertain. V was pared by 6 bases and J by 7 bases, with 16 bases between. The CDR3 sequence is 14 residues long. Germline CDR1 and CDR2: MNHEY and SMNVEV (reference sequence). CDR3 sequence (DNA): TGTGCCAGCAGGGGTTCCGCTCCCGAGAATGAGCAGTTCTTC. Translated: CASRGSAPENEQFF.

The chain is built from TRBV5-1 and TRBJ2-1; D is uncertain. The germline V and J ends were trimmed by 0 bases and 6 bases, with 13 bases remaining between them. Germline values: CDR1 SGHRS, CDR2 YFSETQ. The CDR3 contains 15 residues. The CDR3 protein is CASSLATGSANEQFF. The CDR3 DNA follows: TGCGCCAGCAGCTTGGCCACTGGCAGTGCCAATGAGCAGTTCTTC.

V is TRBV5-1 and J is TRBJ2-3; D is undetermined. The germline V gene encodes CDR1 SGHRS and CDR2 YFSETQ. Trimming removed 5 bases at V and 0 bases at J, with 13 bases between. The CDR3 loop spans 15 amino acids. This CDR3 reads CASSQVAASTDTQYF. In DNA form, the CDR3 reads TGCGCCAGCAGTCAGGTAGCCGCTAGCACAGATACGCAGTATTTT.

There are many counts of this clonotype. This chain uses TRBV7-2 with TRBJ2-1; D is uncertain. The length of the CDR3 is 16 residues. CDR1 is SGHTA, CDR2 FQGNSA, per germline. V was pared by 1 base and J by 6 bases, with 16 bases between. Here the CDR3 reads CASSLGAVGLRNEQFF. The DNA for the CDR3 is TGTGCCAGCAGCTTAGGCGCAGTAGGGCTGCGCAATGAGCAGTTCTTC.

This clonotype was picked up a small number of times. The genes are TRBV27 and TRBJ2-5; 7 bases line up with TRBD2. The germline V gene encodes CDR1 MNHEY and CDR2 SMNVEV (reference sequence). The CDR3 has 17 residues. The V segment lost 4 bases and the J segment 1 base; nucleotides outside the gene matches: 12. The CDR3 nucleotides are TGTGCCAGCAGTTCCCCCCGCAGTGGGAGGGCCCAAGAGACCCAGTACTTC. As protein: CASSSPRSGRAQETQYF.